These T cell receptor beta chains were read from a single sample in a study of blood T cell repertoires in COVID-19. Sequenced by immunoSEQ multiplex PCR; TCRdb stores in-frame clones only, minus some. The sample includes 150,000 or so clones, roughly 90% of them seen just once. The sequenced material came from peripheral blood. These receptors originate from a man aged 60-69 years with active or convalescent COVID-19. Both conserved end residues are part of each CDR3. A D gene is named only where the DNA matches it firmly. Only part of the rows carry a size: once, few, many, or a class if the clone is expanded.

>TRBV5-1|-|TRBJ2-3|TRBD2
TGCGCCAGCAGCTTGTTTGGCGGGAGTCCGGGAGATACGCAGTATTTT
CASSLFGGSPGDTQYF
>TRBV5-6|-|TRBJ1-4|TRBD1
TGTGCCAGCAGCAAAAGAACAGGGGGAACTAATGAAAAACTGTTTTTT
CASSKRTGGTNEKLFF
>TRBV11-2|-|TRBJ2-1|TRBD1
TGTGCCAGCACAGACAGGGCCAGCTTCGATGAGCAGTTCTTC
CASTDRASFDEQFF
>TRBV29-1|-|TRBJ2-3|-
TGCAGCGCCGAACTCGCGCGTACTAGCACAGATACGCAGTATTTT
CSAELARTSTDTQYF
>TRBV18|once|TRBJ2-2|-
TGTGCCAGCTCACCAAGAGGAGATACCGGGGAGCTGTTTTTT
CASSPRGDTGELFF
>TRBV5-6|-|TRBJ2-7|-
TGTGCCAGCAGCCAATTGTACGAGCAGTACTTC
CASSQLYEQYF
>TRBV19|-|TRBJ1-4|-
TGTGCCAGTAGTAGGGAAAGGCGGAGGGGAACTAATGAAAAACTGTTTTTT
CASSRERRRGTNEKLFF
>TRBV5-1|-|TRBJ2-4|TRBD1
TGCGCCAGCAGCTACAGGGGTTGGGAAGCCAAAAACATTCAGTACTTC
CASSYRGWEAKNIQYF
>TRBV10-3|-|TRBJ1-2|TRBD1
TGTGCCATCAGTGAGTCGTTTGGAGGGGGCACGGGCTACACCTTC
CAISESFGGGTGYTF
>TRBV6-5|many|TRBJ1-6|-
TGTGCCAGCAGTTACTCCGGGTCCTATAATTCACCCCTCCACTTT
CASSYSGSYNSPLHF
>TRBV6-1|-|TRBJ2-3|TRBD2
TGTGCCAGCAGTGACCCGCTCCGGCGGGGGGGCGCAGATACGCAGTATTTT
CASSDPLRRGGADTQYF
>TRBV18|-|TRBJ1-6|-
TGTGCCAGCTCACTTACAGGGATCAATTCACCCCTCCACTTT
CASSLTGINSPLHF
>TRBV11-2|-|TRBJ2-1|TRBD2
TGTGCCAGCAGCTTAGTAGCGGGAGGGCCCCATGAGCAGTTCTTC
CASSLVAGGPHEQFF
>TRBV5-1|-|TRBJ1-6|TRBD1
TGCGCCAGCAGCACATCGGACAGGTATAATTCACCCCTCCACTTT
CASSTSDRYNSPLHF
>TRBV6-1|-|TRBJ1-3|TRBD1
TGTGCCAGCAGTGAAGCATACAGGGGGACAGGAAACACCATATATTTT
CASSEAYRGTGNTIYF
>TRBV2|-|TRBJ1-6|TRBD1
TGTGCCAGCAGTCGGGACAGGGAGAAATATTCACCCCTCCACTTT
CASSRDREKYSPLHF
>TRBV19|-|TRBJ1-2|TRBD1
TGTGCCAGTAGAGATTCGGACAGGGAATTTCCTAACTATGGCTACACCTTC
CASRDSDREFPNYGYTF
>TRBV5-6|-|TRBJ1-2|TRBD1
TGTGCCAGCAGCCCGGGGGGACAGGGCTATGGCTACACCTTC
CASSPGGQGYGYTF
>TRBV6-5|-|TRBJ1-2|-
TGTGCCAGCAGCCCGACAGGAACTAACTATGGCTACACCTTC
CASSPTGTNYGYTF
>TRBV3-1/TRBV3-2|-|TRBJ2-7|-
TGTGCCAGCAGCCTTCAGGGGAACGAGCAGTACTTC
CASSLQGNEQYF
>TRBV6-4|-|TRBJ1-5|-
TGTGCCAGCAGTGACCAGGCCAATCAGCCCCAGCATTTT
CASSDQANQPQHF
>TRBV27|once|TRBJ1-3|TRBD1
TGTGCCAGCAGGCAGACCGGGACAGGCCTAGGAAACACCATATATTTT
CASRQTGTGLGNTIYF
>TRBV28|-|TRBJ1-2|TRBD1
TGTGCCAGCAGTTTATCCGGGACAGGGGGCGCGAGCTATGGCTACACCTTC
CASSLSGTGGASYGYTF
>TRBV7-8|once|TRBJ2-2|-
TGTGCCACGGATGGGGGGAGAAGGACCGGGGAGCTGTTTTTT
CATDGGRRTGELFF
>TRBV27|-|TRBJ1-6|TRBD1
TGTGCCAGCAGTTTTTCAGGACAGGTGGCTTCACCCCTCCACTTT
CASSFSGQVASPLHF
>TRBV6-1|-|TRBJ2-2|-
TGTGCCAGCAGTGAAGCTGGGGCAGCCGGGGAGCTGTTTTTT
CASSEAGAAGELFF
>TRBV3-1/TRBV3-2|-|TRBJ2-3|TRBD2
TGTGCCAGCAGCCAAGTAGCGGGGGCTGGAGATACGCAGTATTTT
CASSQVAGAGDTQYF
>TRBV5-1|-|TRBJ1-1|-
TGCGCCAGCAGCTTGGCCATGTGGTTCGGCAAGGGGGACACTGAAGCTTTCTTT
CASSLAMWFGKGDTEAFF
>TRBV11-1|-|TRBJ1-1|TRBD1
TGTGCCAGCAGGCGTCTCGGACAGGGGGGAACTGAAGCTTTCTTT
CASRRLGQGGTEAFF
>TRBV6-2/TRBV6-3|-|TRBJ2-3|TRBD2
TGTGCCAGCAGTTACTCGGGACTAGGAAGCACAGATACGCAGTATTTT
CASSYSGLGSTDTQYF
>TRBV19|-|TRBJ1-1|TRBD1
TGTGCCAGTAGTATAACAGGACAGGGGAACACTGAAGCTTTCTTT
CASSITGQGNTEAFF
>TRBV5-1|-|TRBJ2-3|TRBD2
TGCGCCAGCAGCCCGGTCGGGGAGGGAGATACGCAGTATTTT
CASSPVGEGDTQYF
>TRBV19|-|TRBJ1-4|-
TGTGCCAGTAGTATTTTTCAGGGTGCAACTAATGAAAAACTGTTTTTT
CASSIFQGATNEKLFF
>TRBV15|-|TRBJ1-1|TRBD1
TGTGCCACCAGCAGAGATCCAGGGGGCCTGGGGGCAAGCACTGAAGCTTTCTTT
CATSRDPGGLGASTEAFF
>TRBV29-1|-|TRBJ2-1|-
TGCAGCGTTGACGTGAGCGGGCTCTACAATGAGCAGTTCTTC
CSVDVSGLYNEQFF